This T cell receptor beta chain is from a study of blood T cells in healthy people across ages. Study results and caveats: Diversity was higher, and naive CD4+ cells more numerous, in long-lived donors than in aged donors.

Primers used in a second PCR of about 7 to 12 cycles were a sample-barcoded 5' primer and a J-beta primer mix. Carrying 12 random nucleotides, a template-switch adaptor labeled each individual cDNA molecule. TCRdb recomputed calls from the 5' RACE reads with MiXCR, one row per CDR3 protein. The table lists some 730,000 distinct CDR3 sequences, approximately 22% of them singletons. This CDR3 is built from 14 residues. Germline V gene data show CDR1 as SEHNR and CDR2 as FQNEAQ (reference sequence). V was clipped by 5 bases and J by 3 bases, with 11 bases between them. The table lists this clonotype with a few counts. No antigen is known for it.

Material: blood. The origin of this receptor is a man between 65 and 85 years old in good health. This chain connects TRBV7-9 to TRBJ2-4; D unresolved. The CDR3 spells CASSGLGGKNIQYF. In nucleotides, the CDR3 is TGTGCCAGCAGCGGGCTGGGTGGCAAAAACATTCAGTACTTC.